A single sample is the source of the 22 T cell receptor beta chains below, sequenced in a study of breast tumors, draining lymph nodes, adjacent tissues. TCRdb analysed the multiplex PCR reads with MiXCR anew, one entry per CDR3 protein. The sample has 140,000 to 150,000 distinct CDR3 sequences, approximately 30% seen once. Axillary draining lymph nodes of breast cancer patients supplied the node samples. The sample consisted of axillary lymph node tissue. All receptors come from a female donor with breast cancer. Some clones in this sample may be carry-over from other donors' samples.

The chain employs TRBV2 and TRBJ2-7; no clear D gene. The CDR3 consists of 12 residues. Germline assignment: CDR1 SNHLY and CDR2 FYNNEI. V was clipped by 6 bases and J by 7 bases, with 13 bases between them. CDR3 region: CASRGLGNEQYV. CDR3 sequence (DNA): TGTGCCAGCAGGGGCCTGGGGAATGAGCAGTACGTC.

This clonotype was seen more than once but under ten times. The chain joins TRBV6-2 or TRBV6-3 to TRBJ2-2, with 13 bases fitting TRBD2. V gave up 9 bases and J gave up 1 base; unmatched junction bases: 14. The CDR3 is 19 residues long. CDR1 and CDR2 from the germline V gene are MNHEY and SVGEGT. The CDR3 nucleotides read TGTGCCAGTCTCAAGCCCCGACTAGCGGGGGGACGGAACACCGGGGAGCTGTTTTTT. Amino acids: CASLKPRLAGGRNTGELFF.

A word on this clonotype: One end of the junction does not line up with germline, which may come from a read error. The CDR3 sequence is CATREAGGLIGELLF. CDR3 sequence (DNA): TGTGCCACCAGAGAAGCGGGGGGGCTTATCGGGGAGCTGCTTTTT. The rearrangement links TRBV15 to TRBJ2-2, with TRBD2 matching over 10 bases. Germline CDR1 LNHNV, CDR2 YYDKDF (reference sequence). The CDR3 length is 15 residues.

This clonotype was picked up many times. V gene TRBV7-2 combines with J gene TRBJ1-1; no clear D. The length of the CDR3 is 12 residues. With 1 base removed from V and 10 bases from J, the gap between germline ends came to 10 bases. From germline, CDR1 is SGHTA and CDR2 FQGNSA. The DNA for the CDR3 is TGTGCCAGCAGCTTAGTCGGGATTGGAGCTTTCTTT. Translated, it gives CASSLVGIGAFF.

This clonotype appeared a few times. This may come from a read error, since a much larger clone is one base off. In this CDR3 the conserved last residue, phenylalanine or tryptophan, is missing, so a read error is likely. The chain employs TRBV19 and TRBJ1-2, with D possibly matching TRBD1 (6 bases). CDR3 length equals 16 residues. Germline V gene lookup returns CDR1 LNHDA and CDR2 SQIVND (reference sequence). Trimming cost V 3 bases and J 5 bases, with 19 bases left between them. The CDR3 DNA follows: TGTGCCAGTAGTATTGGGGGGGGGCGAAGGAGTTATGGCTACACCTCC. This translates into CASSIGGGRRSYGYTS.

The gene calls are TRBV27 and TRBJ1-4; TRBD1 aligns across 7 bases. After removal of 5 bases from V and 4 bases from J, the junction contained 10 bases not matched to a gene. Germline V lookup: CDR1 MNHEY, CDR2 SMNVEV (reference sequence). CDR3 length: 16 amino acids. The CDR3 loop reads CASSLQRQGFNEKLFF. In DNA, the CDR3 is TGTGCCAGCAGTCTCCAACGACAGGGATTTAATGAAAAACTGTTTTTT.

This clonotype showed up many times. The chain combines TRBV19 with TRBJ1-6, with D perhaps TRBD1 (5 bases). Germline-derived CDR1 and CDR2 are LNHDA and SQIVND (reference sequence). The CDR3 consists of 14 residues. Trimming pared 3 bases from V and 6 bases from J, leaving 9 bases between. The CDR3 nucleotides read TGTGCCAGTAGTATGGGGCGGTTTAATTCACCCCTCCACTTT. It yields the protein CASSMGRFNSPLHF.

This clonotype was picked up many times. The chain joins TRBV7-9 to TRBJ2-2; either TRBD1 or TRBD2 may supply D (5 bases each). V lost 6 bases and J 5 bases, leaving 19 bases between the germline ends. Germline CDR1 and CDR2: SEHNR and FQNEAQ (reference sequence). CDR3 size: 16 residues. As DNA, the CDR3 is TGTGCCAGCAGGTCCAATGGGGGAATTTCAACCGGGGAGCTGTTTTTT. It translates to CASRSNGGISTGELFF.

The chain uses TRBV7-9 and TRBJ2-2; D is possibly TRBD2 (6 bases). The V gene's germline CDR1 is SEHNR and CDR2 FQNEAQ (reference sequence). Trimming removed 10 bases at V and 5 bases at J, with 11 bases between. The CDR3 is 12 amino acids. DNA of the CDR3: TGTGCCACTGCCGGGGGTACCGGGGAGCTGTTTTTT. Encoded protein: CATAGGTGELFF.

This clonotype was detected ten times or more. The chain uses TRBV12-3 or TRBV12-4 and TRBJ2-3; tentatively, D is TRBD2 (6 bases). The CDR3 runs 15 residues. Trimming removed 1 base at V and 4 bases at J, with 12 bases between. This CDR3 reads CASSLVGTGADTQYF. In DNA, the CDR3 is TGTGCCAGCAGTTTAGTAGGGACGGGGGCAGATACGCAGTATTTT.

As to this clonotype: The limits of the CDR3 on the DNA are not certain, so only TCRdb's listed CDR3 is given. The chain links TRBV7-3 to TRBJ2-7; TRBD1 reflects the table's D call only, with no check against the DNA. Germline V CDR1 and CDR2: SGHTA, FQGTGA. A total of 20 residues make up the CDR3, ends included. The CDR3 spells CASSLRQANEQFFGGREQYF.

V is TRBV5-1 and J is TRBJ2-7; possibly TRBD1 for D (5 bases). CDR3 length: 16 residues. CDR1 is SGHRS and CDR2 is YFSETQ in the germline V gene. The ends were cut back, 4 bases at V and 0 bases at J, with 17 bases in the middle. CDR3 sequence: CASSAATGPGSYEQYF. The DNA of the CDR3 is TGCGCCAGCAGCGCCGCAACAGGACCCGGCTCCTACGAGCAGTACTTC.

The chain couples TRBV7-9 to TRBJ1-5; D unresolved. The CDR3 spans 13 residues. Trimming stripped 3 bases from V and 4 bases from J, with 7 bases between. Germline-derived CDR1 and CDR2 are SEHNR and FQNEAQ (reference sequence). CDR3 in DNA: TGTGCCAGCAGCTTGAGCGGGAATCAGCCCCAGCATTTT. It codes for CASSLSGNQPQHF.

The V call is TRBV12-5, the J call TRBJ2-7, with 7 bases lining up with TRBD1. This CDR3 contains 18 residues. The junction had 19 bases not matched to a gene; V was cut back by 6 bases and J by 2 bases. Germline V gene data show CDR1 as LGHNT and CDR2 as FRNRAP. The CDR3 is CASGLPGTADVLTYEQYV. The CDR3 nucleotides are TGTGCTAGTGGCCTCCCCGGGACAGCCGATGTCCTGACCTACGAGCAGTACGTC.

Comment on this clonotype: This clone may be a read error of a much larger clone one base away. The CDR3 region is CASHPTRERNEQFF. DNA of the CDR3: TGTGCCAGCCACCCGACAAGGGAGAGGAATGAGCAGTTCTTC. The V and J genes are TRBV6-7 and TRBJ2-1, with D possibly matching TRBD2 (5 bases). TRBV6-7 is reported as an ORF; its role is uncertain. The germline V and J ends were trimmed by 8 bases and 7 bases, with 18 bases remaining between them. This CDR3 has 14 amino acids.

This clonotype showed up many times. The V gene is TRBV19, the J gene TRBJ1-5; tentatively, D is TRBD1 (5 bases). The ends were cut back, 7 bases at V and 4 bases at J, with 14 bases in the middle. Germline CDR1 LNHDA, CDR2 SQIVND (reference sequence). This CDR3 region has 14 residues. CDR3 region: CASTGYTGNQPQHF. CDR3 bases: TGTGCCAGTACAGGGTACACAGGTAATCAGCCCCAGCATTTT.

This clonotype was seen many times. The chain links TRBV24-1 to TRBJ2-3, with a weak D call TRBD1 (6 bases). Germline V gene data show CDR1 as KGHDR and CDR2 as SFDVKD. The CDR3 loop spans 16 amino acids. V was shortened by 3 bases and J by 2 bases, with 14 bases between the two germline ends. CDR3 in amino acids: CATSDRTDLHTDTQYF. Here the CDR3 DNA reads TGTGCCACCAGTGATAGGACAGACCTTCACACAGATACGCAGTATTTT.

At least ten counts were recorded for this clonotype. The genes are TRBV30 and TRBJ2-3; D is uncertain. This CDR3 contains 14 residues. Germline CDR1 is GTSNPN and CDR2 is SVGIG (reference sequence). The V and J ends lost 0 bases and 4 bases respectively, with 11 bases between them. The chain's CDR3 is CAWSVPTLPDTQYF. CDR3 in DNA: TGTGCCTGGAGTGTACCGACCCTCCCAGATACGCAGTATTTT.

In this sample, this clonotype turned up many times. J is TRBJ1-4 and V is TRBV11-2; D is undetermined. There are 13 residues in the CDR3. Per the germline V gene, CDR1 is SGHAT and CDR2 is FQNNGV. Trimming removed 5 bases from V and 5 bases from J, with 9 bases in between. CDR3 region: CASSGGTNEKLFF. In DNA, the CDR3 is TGTGCCAGCAGCGGAGGAACGAATGAAAAACTGTTTTTT. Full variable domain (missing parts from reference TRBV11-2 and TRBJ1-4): EAGVAQSPRYKIIEKRQSVAFWCNPISGHATLYWYQQILGQGPKLLIQFQNNGVVDDSQLPKDRFSAERLKGVDSTLKIQPAKLEDSAVYLCASSGGTNEKLFFGSGTQLSVL.

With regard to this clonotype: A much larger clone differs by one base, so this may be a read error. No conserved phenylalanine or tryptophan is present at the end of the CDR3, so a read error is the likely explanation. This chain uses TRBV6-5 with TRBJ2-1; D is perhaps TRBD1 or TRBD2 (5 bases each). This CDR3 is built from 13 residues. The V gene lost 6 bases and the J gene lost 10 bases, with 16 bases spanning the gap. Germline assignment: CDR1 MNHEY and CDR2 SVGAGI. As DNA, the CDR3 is TGTGCCAGCAGCCAATCGTACGGGGACGAGCAGTTCCTC. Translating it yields CASSQSYGDEQFL.

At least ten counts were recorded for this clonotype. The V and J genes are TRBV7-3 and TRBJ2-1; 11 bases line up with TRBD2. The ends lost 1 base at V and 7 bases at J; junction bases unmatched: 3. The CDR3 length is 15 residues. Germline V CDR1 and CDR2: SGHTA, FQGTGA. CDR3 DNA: TGTGCCAGCAGCTTAAATAGCGGGGGGGCGAATGAGCAGTTCTTC. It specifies CASSLNSGGANEQFF.

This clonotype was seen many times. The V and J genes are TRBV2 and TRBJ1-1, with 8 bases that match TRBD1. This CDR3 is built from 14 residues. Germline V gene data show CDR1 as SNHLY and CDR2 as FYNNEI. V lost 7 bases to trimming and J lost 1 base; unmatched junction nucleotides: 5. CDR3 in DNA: TGTGCCAGCAATAGACAGGGGACGAACACTGAAGCTTTCTTT. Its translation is CASNRQGTNTEAFF.